This T cell receptor (beta chain) derives from a study of shared clonotypes between healthy human individuals. Study at large: The cohort had a couple of women and a few men, ages 18 to 49. Study-level points and caveats: Among the subsets, naive ones generally showed larger estimated richness than memory ones. Generation probabilities were higher for clonotypes shared across all four sorted-subset donors than for unshared ones.

With regard to this clone: Its target is unknown.

Assay: immunoSEQ multiplex PCR; the TCRdb copy retains only in-frame clones and omits some. The table records approximately 2.4 million clones, approximately 96% of them present only once. The authors divided CD4+ cells into CD45RA+ naive and CD45RA-negative memory subsets. J gave up 5 bases and V 3 bases, and 13 bases lay outside the gene matches. Germline V gene data show CDR1 as SGDLS and CDR2 as YYNGEE. The CDR3 runs 16 residues. This sequence originates from a man younger than 30 in good health. The sample was naive CD4+ T cells sorted from blood. Subset of the sample: CD45RA+ positively selected. The chain is built from TRBV9 and TRBJ1-1, with TRBD1 matching over 7 bases. The CDR3 nucleotides read TGTGCCAGCAGCGCTTCCTTTGAACAGGGGTATACTGAAGCTTTCTTT. This encodes CASSASFEQGYTEAFF.